This entry features one T cell receptor beta chain sequence. The CDR3 spans 16 residues. Germline V gives CDR1 MDHEN, CDR2 SYDVKM. Using immunoSEQ multiplex PCR, the repertoire was profiled, and TCRdb retains in-frame clones only, with some absent. The sample carries some 160,000 clones, 75% to 80% recorded once. This sample was included in a study of blood T cell repertoires in COVID-19. The specimen was peripheral blood. The chain links TRBV28 to TRBJ1-3; D is uncertain. This sequence was found in an elderly woman with acute or convalescent COVID-19. The CDR3 loop is CASSGLLGFSGNTIYF. CDR3 coding DNA: TGTGCTTCATCGGGATTATTGGGGTTCTCTGGAAACACCATATATTTT.